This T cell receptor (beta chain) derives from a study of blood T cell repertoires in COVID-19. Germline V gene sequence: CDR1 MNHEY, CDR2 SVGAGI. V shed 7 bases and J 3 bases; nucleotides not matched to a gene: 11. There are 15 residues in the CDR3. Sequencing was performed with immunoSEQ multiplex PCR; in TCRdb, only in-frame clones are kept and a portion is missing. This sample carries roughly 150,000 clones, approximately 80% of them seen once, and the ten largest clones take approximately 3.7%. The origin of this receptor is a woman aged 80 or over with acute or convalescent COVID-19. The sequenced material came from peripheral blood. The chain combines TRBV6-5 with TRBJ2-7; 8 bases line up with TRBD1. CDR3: CASTQGAGQGYEQYF. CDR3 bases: TGTGCCAGCACTCAAGGGGCTGGACAGGGCTACGAGCAGTACTTC.